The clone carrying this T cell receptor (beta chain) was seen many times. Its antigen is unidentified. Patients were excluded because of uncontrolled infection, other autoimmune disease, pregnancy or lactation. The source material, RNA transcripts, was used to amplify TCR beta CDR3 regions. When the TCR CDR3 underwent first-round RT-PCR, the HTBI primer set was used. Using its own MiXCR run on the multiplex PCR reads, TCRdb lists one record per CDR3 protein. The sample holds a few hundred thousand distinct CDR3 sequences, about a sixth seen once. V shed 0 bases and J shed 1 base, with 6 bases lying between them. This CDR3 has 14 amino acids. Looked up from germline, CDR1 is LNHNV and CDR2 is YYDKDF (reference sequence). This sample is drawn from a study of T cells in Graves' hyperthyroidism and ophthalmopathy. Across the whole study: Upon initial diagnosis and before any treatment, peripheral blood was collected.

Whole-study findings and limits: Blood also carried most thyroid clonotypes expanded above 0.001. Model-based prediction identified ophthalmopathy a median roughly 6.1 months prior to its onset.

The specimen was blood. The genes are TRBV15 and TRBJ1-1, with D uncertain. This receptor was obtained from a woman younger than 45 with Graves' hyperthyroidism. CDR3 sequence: CATSREAENTEAFF. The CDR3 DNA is TGTGCCACCAGCAGAGAAGCGGAGAACACTGAAGCTTTCTTT. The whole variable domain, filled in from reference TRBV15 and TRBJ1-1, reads DAMVIQNPRYQVTQFGKPVTLSCSQTLNHNVMYWYQQKSSQAPKLLFHYYDKDFNNEADTPDNFQSRRPNTSFCFLDIRSPGLGDTAMYLCATSREAENTEAFFGQGTRLTVV.